This T cell receptor (beta chain) was profiled in a study of blood T cell repertoires in COVID-19. Here immunoSEQ multiplex PCR was the method, and the copy in TCRdb shows in-frame clones only, minus some. The table has fewer than 200,000 clones, roughly 88% seen once; the top ten hold roughly a tenth. The CDR3 has 14 amino acids. The germline V gene encodes CDR1 SNHLY and CDR2 FYNNEI. The trim removed 7 bases at V and 3 bases at J, leaving 4 bases unmatched. J is TRBJ1-5 and V is TRBV2; 9 nucleotides match TRBD1. Sequenced material: peripheral blood. This receptor was identified in a woman of 80 years or more with active or convalescent COVID-19. The CDR3 region has the DNA TGTGCCAGCACGGGACAGGGCGCCAATCAGCCCCAGCATTTT. Protein product: CASTGQGANQPQHF.